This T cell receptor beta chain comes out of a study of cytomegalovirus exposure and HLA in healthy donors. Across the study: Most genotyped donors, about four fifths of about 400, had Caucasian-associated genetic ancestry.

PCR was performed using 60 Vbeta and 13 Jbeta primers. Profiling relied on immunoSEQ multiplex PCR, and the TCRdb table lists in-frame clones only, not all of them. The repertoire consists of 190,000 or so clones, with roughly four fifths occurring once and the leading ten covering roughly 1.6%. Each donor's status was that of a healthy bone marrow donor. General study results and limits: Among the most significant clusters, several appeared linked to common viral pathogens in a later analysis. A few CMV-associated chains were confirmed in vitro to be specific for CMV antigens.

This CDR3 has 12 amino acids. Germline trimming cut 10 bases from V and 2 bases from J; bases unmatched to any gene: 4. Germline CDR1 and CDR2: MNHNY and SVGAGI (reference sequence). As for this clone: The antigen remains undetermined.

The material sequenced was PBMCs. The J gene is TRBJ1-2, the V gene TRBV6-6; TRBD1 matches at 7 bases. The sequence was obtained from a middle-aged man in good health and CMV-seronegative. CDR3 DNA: TGTGCCACGAAGGGACAGAACTATGGCTACACCTTC. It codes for CATKGQNYGYTF.